This T cell receptor beta chain was sequenced in a study of blood T cell repertoires in COVID-19. The repertoire was sequenced with immunoSEQ multiplex PCR; TCRdb's copy has only in-frame clones and lacks some. The sample yields approximately 270,000 clones, around 81% seen once. A Seattle source enrolled patients during active infection and followed them longitudinally. Germline lookup yields CDR1 SNHLY and CDR2 FYNNEI. The V and J ends lost 4 bases and 6 bases, in that order; junction bases with no gene match: 9. The CDR3 is made up of 16 amino acids. The source of this sequence is a person aged 65 to 85 with COVID-19, enrolled during active disease. The sample taken for sequencing was peripheral blood. V and J are TRBV2 and TRBJ2-2, with TRBD2 identical over 9 bases. The chain's CDR3 is CASSARGSGSAGELFF. The CDR3 coding sequence is TGTGCCAGCAGTGCCAGGGGTAGCGGGAGCGCCGGGGAGCTGTTTTTT.